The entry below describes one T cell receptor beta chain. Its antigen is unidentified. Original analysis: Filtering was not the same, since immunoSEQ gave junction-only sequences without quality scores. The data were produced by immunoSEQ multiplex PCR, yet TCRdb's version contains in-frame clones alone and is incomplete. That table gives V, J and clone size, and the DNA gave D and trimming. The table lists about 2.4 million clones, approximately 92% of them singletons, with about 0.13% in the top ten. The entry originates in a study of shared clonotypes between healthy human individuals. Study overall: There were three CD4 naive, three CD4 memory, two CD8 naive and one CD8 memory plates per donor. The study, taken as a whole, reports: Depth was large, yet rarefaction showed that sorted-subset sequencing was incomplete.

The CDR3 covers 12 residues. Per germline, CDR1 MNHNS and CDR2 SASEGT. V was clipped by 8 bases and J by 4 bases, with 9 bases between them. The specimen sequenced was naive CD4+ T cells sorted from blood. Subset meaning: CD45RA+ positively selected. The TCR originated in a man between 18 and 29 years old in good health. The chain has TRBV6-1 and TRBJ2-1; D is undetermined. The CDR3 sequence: CASGRLYNEQFF. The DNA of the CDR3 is TGTGCCAGCGGGCGTTTATACAATGAGCAGTTCTTC.